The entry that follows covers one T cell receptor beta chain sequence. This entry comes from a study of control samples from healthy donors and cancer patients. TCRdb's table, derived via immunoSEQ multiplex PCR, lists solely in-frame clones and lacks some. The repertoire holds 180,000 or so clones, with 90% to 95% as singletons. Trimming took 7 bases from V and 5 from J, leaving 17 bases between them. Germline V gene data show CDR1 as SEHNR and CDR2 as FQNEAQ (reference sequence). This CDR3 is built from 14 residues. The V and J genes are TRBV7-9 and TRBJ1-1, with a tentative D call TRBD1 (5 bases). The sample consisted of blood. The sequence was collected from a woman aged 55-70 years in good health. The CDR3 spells CASTLGVGSTEAFF. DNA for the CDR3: TGTGCCAGCACCCTGGGGGTAGGCTCGACTGAAGCTTTCTTT.